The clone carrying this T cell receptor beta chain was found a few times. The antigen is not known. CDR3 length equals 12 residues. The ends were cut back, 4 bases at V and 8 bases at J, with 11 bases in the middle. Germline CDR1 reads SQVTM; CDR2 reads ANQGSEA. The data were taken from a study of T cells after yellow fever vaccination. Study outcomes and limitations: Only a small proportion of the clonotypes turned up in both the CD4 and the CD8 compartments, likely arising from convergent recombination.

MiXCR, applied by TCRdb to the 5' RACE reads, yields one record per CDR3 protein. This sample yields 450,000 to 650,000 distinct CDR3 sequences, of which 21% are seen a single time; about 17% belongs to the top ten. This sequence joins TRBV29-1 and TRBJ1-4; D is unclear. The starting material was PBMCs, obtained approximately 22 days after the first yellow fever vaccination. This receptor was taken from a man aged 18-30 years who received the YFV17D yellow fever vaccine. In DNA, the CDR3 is TGCAGCGTTGTGGGTGGCGACGAAAAACTGTTTTTT. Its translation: CSVVGGDEKLFF.